These T cell receptor beta chains were read from a single sample in a study of cytomegalovirus exposure and HLA in healthy donors. Data came from immunoSEQ multiplex PCR; TCRdb stores just in-frame clones and leaves some out. The sample consists of 150,000 to 200,000 clones, 70% to 90% of them appearing once. The sequencing input was PBMCs. The origin of the receptors is a woman aged 30 to 39 in good health and CMV-seronegative. Both conserved end residues are part of each CDR3. D genes are given only for firm matches. Clone size is given for some rows only: seen once, a few or many times, or a class if the clone is expanded.

- | - | TRBJ2-7 | TRBV4-3 | TGCGCCAGCAGCCACAGAAGGGGGTACGAGCAGTACTTC | CASSHRRGYEQYF
- | TRBD1 | TRBJ2-7 | TRBV5-6 | TGTGCCAGCAGCCCGGGACAGGGAGGCTACGAGCAGTACTTC | CASSPGQGGYEQYF
once | - | TRBJ2-7 | TRBV27 | TGTGCCAGCAGTCAAAACAGGGACTTCGAGCAGTACTTC | CASSQNRDFEQYF
once | TRBD1 | TRBJ1-1 | TRBV14 | TGTGCCAGCAGCCCTCGGGACAGATCCTACACTGAAGCTTTCTTT | CASSPRDRSYTEAFF
- | - | TRBJ2-5 | TRBV13 | TGTGCCAGCAGCTCCAGGGGTCTCCAAGAGACCCAGTACTTC | CASSSRGLQETQYF
- | - | TRBJ1-1 | TRBV27 | TGTGCCAGCATACCTTCAACAGGTGAAGCTTTCTTT | CASIPSTGEAFF
few | - | TRBJ1-1 | TRBV7-2 | TGTGCCAGCAGCTTCGAGGCGAAGTGGTACACTGAAGCTTTCTTT | CASSFEAKWYTEAFF
- | - | TRBJ1-2 | TRBV28 | TGTGCCAGCAGTTTTCTCAGGGGTATGAACTATGGCTACACCTTC | CASSFLRGMNYGYTF
- | TRBD1 | TRBJ1-6 | TRBV25-1 | TGTGCCAGCCGGACAGGGAGATCCTATAATTCACCCCTCCACTTT | CASRTGRSYNSPLHF
- | - | TRBJ2-2 | TRBV19 | TGTGCCAGTAGTATTTGGGTTTCGGACACCGGGGAGCTGTTTTTT | CASSIWVSDTGELFF
- | TRBD1 | TRBJ1-5 | TRBV19 | TGTGCCAGTAGTATGGGAACAGGGGCTAGTCAGCCCCAGCATTTT | CASSMGTGASQPQHF
once | - | TRBJ1-1 | TRBV29-1 | TGCAGCACCTGGGGCGCCCCTAACACTGAAGCTTTCTTT | CSTWGAPNTEAFF
- | - | TRBJ2-3 | TRBV5-1 | TGCGCCAGCAGCTTGGTTTGGCCCTCCCGGGAAACAGATACGCAGTATTTT | CASSLVWPSRETDTQYF
- | - | TRBJ2-1 | TRBV4-1 | TGCGCCAGCAGCCCCTCGGAGGGTGCCTACAATGAGCAGTTCTTC | CASSPSEGAYNEQFF
- | - | TRBJ1-1 | TRBV27 | TGTGCCAGCAATGGGGGTTATGGCACTGAAGCTTTCTTT | CASNGGYGTEAFF
- | - | TRBJ1-1 | TRBV4-1 | TGCGCCAGCAGCCAAGATGGGACTGAAGCTTTCTTT | CASSQDGTEAFF
- | - | TRBJ1-1 | TRBV11-2 | TGTGCCAGCAGCCGGACAGTAGGCACTGAAGCTTTCTTT | CASSRTVGTEAFF
- | - | TRBJ2-7 | TRBV5-1 | TGCGCCAGCAGCCCCCTTAAGGATAGCAGCTCCTACGAGCAGTACTTC | CASSPLKDSSSYEQYF
- | TRBD1 | TRBJ2-2 | TRBV2 | TGTGCCAGCAGGGGACAGGGGGCGAAATTGACCGGGGAGCTGTTTTTT | CASRGQGAKLTGELFF
- | - | TRBJ2-7 | TRBV29-1 | TGCAGCGTTGTGGCGGCGAGCTCCTACGAGCAGTACTTC | CSVVAASSYEQYF
- | - | TRBJ1-2 | TRBV6-5 | TGTGCCAGCAGTCTGACGAGTGCGGAGTATGGCTACACCTTC | CASSLTSAEYGYTF
- | - | TRBJ2-3 | TRBV6-4 | TGTGCCAGCAGCTTCCGGGACACAGATACGCAGTATTTT | CASSFRDTDTQYF
- | - | TRBJ1-2 | TRBV5-1 | TGCGCCAGCAGGTCGGTCGTCCGGGGGCAGTCCTATGGCTACACCTTC | CASRSVVRGQSYGYTF
- | TRBD1 | TRBJ1-5 | TRBV6-5 | TGTGCCAGCAGGAGACAGGGATATAGCAATCAGCCCCAGCATTTT | CASRRQGYSNQPQHF
few | - | TRBJ2-7 | TRBV27 | TGTGCCAGCCAGGACAGCTCCTACGAGCAGTACTTC | CASQDSSYEQYF
- | - | TRBJ1-5 | TRBV6-1 | TGTGCCAGCAGTGAAGGGGGGGGGCGCAATCAGCCCCAGCATTTT | CASSEGGGRNQPQHF
- | - | TRBJ1-2 | TRBV19 | TGTGCCAGTAGTAGAGGCCGCGTGAGTGCTAACTATGGCTACACCTTC | CASSRGRVSANYGYTF
- | - | TRBJ1-1 | TRBV20-1 | TGCAGTGCTTCGACTGGAACTGAAGCTTTCTTT | CSASTGTEAFF
- | - | TRBJ2-7 | TRBV29-1 | TGCAGCGTTGAAGAGGCGGGGGCATACTCCTACGAGCAGTACTTC | CSVEEAGAYSYEQYF
- | - | TRBJ2-1 | TRBV9 | TGTGCCAGCAGCGCGACACCCTACAATGAGCAGTTCTTC | CASSATPYNEQFF
- | TRBD2 | TRBJ2-5 | TRBV5-1 | TGCGCCAGCAGCTTGATTGGCGGGGGGACTCAAGAGACCCAGTACTTC | CASSLIGGGTQETQYF
- | TRBD2 | TRBJ2-5 | TRBV4-3 | TGCGCCAGCAGCCCCTGGTGGGCGGGGGAAGAGACCCAGTACTTC | CASSPWWAGEETQYF
- | TRBD1 | TRBJ2-7 | TRBV28 | TGTGCCAGCACTGTGTCAGGACAGGGGTATTACGAGCAGTACTTC | CASTVSGQGYYEQYF
- | - | TRBJ2-1 | TRBV27 | TGTGCCAGCAGTTTATTCGACCGTTACAATGAGCAGTTCTTC | CASSLFDRYNEQFF
- | TRBD1 | TRBJ1-5 | TRBV19 | TGTGCCAGTAGTCGGACAGGGAGGAATCAGCCCCAGCATTTT | CASSRTGRNQPQHF
- | - | TRBJ1-6 | TRBV7-2 | TGTGCCAGCAGCCTCGGACCCTGGGGCAGGCGGGATTCACCCCTCCACTTT | CASSLGPWGRRDSPLHF
- | - | TRBJ2-3 | TRBV4-3 | TGCGCCAGCAGCCAACATCCTCAGGCCAGCACAGATACGCAGTATTTT | CASSQHPQASTDTQYF
- | TRBD1 | TRBJ1-1 | TRBV5-5 | TGTGCCAGCAGCTTACATACAGGGACAGGGACTGAAGCTTTCTTT | CASSLHTGTGTEAFF
few | TRBD1 | TRBJ1-5 | TRBV19 | TGTGCCAGTAGTATGTGGACAGGGAATCAGCCCCAGCATTTT | CASSMWTGNQPQHF
- | TRBD1 | TRBJ2-7 | TRBV5-1 | TGCGCCAGCAGCTCCCCCGGACAGGGAGGCGAGCAGTACTTC | CASSSPGQGGEQYF
- | - | TRBJ2-5 | TRBV6-1 | TGTGCCAGCAGTGAAGCGCGATACTTC | CASSEARYF
- | - | TRBJ2-6 | TRBV18 | TGTGCCAGCTCACCGGACTCTGGGGCCAACGTCCTGACTTTC | CASSPDSGANVLTF
- | - | TRBJ1-1 | TRBV4-1 | TGCGCCAGCAGCCACCAAGGTCCTGGGACTGAAGCTTTCTTT | CASSHQGPGTEAFF
- | - | TRBJ2-2 | TRBV5-3 | TGTGCCAGAAGCCCTCGGCCCCCGGGAAATTATCCCGGGGAGCTGTTTTTT | CARSPRPPGNYPGELFF
- | - | TRBJ2-5 | TRBV7-9 | TGTGCCAGCAGCTCGGGAGATGGGACCCAGTACTTC | CASSSGDGTQYF
- | TRBD1 | TRBJ1-1 | TRBV7-2 | TGTGCCAGCAGCTCGGACAGGGCGACTGAAGCTTTCTTT | CASSSDRATEAFF
- | TRBD2 | TRBJ2-1 | TRBV15 | TGTGCCACCGGTAGCGGGAGGAATAACAATGAGCAGTTCTTC | CATGSGRNNNEQFF
- | TRBD2 | TRBJ2-7 | TRBV5-5 | TGTGCCAGCAGCTTCCGAGCGGGAGAAGCCTACGAGCAGTACTTC | CASSFRAGEAYEQYF
- | TRBD1 | TRBJ1-2 | TRBV27 | TGTGCCAGCAAACCTTGGACAGGGGTAGGCTACACCTTC | CASKPWTGVGYTF